This T cell receptor (beta chain) emerged from a study of blood T cell repertoires in COVID-19. Across the study: There were acute and convalescent COVID-19 samples, and they came from the United States, Italy and Spain. T cells, B-cell-depleted T cells, or PBMCs supplied cDNA or gDNA.

The CDR3 has 15 residues. J was trimmed by 0 bases and V by 4 bases; bases with no gene match: 7. Germline loops: CDR1 SGHDT, CDR2 YYEEEE. Methods used by the authors: Amplified reference gene primers provided the basis for estimating nucleated cell counts. TCRdb's copy holds only in-frame clones and misses some; the assay was immunoSEQ multiplex PCR. V and J calls and clone size are as listed in that table; D and trimming were resolved from the DNA. The sample carries fewer than 55,000 clones, roughly 86% recorded once. The chain carries TRBV5-6 and TRBJ2-7, with 7 bases that match TRBD2. Material: peripheral blood. The sequence came from a man between 50 and 59 years old with active COVID-19. In nucleotides, the CDR3 is TGTGCCAGCAGCGACTTCGGGGGGTACTCCTACGAGCAGTACTTC. It translates to CASSDFGGYSYEQYF.